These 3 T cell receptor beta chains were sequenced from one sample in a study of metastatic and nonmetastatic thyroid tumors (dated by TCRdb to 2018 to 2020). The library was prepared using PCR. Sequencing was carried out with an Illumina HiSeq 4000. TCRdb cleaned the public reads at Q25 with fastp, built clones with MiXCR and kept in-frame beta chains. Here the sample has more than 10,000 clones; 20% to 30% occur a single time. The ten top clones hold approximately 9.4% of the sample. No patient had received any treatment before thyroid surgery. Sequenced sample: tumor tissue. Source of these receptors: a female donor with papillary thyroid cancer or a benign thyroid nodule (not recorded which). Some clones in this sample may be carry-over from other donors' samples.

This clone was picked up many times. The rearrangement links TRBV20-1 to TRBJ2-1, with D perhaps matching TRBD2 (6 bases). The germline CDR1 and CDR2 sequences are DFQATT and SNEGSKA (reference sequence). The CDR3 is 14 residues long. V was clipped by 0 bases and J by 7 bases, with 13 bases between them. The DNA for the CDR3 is TGCAGTGCTAGAGATCTCGGGGGTCGGAATGAGCAGTTCTTC. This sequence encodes CSARDLGGRNEQFF.

CDR3 nucleotide sequence: TGTGCCAGCAGTAAGACTAGCGGGAGCTACGAGCAGTACTTC. Translated: CASSKTSGSYEQYF. The J gene is TRBJ2-7, the V gene TRBV27; TRBD2 matches at 12 bases. Germline CDR1 reads MNHEY; CDR2 reads SMNVEV (reference sequence). V was clipped by 5 bases and J by 3 bases; unmatched bases: 2. The CDR3 spans 14 residues.

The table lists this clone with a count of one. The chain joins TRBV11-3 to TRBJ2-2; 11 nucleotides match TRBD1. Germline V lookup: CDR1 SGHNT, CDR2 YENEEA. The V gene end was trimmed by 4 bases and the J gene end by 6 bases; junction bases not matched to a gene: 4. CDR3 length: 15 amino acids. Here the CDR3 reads CASSSGQGAAGELFF. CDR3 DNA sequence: TGTGCCAGCAGCTCCGGACAGGGGGCCGCCGGGGAGCTGTTTTTT. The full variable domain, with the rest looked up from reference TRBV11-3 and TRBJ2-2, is EAGVVQSPRYKIIEKKQPVAFWCNPISGHNTLYWYLQNLGQGPELLIRYENEEAVDDSQLPKDRFSAERLKGVDSTLKIQPAELGDSAVYLCASSSGQGAAGELFFGEGSRLTVL.